Sequencing of this TCR beta chain was carried out in a study of control samples from healthy donors and cancer patients. This CDR3 has 14 residues. Trimming removed 5 bases at V and 3 bases at J, with 11 bases between. Germline V gene lookup returns CDR1 LGHNT and CDR2 FRNRAP. This clone was recorded a few times. Using immunoSEQ multiplex PCR, the repertoire was profiled, and TCRdb retains in-frame clones only, with some absent. The data contain around 120,000 clones, more than 85% of them seen just once; the ten biggest clones take up approximately 7.8%. This clonotype originated in a woman between 18 and 29 years old in good health. The sample consisted of blood. This sequence joins TRBV12-5 and TRBJ2-1; the D is unclear. The CDR3 bases are TGTGCTAGTGGTAGTGGGCATGGCTACAATGAGCAGTTCTTC. This codes for CASGSGHGYNEQFF. The full variable domain, in which reference TRBV12-5 and TRBJ2-1 provide the parts outside the CDR3, is DARVTQTPRHKVTEMGQEVTMRCQPILGHNTVFWYRQTMMQGLELLAYFRNRAPLDDSGMPKDRFSAEMPDATLATLKIQPSEPRDSAVYFCASGSGHGYNEQFFGPGTRLTVL.